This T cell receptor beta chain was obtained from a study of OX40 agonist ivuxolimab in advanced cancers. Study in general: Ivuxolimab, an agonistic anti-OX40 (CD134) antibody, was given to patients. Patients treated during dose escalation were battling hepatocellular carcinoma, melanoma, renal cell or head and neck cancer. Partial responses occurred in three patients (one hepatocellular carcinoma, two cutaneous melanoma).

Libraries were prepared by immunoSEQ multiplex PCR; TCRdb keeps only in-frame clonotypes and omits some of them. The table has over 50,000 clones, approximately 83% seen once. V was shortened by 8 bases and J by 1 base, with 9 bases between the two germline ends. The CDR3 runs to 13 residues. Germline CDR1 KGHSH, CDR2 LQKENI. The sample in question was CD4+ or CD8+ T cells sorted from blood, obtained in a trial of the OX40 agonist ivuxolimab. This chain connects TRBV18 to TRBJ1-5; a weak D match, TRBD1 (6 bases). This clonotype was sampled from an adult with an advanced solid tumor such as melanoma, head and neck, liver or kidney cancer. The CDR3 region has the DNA TGTGCCAGCACCGGACAGAGCAATCAGCCCCAGCATTTT. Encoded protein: CASTGQSNQPQHF.